The 10 T cell receptor beta chains below all came from one sample that was sequenced in a study of T cell responses to AZD1222 COVID-19 vaccine. Only in-frame clones appear in the TCRdb table, and some are missing; sequencing was by immunoSEQ multiplex PCR. The data show fewer than 110,000 clones, with roughly 90% seen just once and around 4.5% held by the top ten. The sequences come from peripheral blood, collected on day 0 of AZD1222 vaccination. Every receptor here comes from an adult in good health.

This clone was picked up a small number of times. The J gene is TRBJ2-1, the V gene TRBV19; no clear D gene. Between the trimmed V and J ends, which lost 6 bases and 3 bases, there was a span of 9 bases. The CDR3 has 13 amino acids. Germline CDR1 reads LNHDA; CDR2 reads SQIVND (reference sequence). CDR3 sequence reads: CASRWGNYNEQFF. Here the CDR3 DNA reads TGTGCCAGTAGATGGGGAAACTACAATGAGCAGTTCTTC.

V gene TRBV7-5 combines with J gene TRBJ2-1. TRBV7-5 is marked as a pseudogene. This CDR3 comprises 15 residues. Written as DNA, the CDR3 is TGTGCCAGAAGCTCAGACAGAGGGATCTACAATGAGCAGTTCTTC. Its protein product is CARSSDRGIYNEQFF.

The gene calls are TRBV29-1 and TRBJ1-2; D is possibly TRBD1 (5 bases). Trimming cost V 3 bases and J 6 bases, with 23 bases left between them. In germline, CDR1 is SQVTM, CDR2 ANQGSEA. This CDR3 region has 16 residues. The CDR3 region is CSVDHRDDNLLHGYTF. Written as DNA, the CDR3 is TGCAGCGTTGATCACCGGGACGACAACCTCCTTCATGGCTACACCTTC.

This clone was counted between two and nine times. The CDR3 region has the DNA TGTGCCAGCAGCCCCGGAGCGAACACTGAAGCTTTCTTT. This gives the protein CASSPGANTEAFF. This chain uses TRBV6-5 with TRBJ1-1; D is unresolved. With 6 bases removed from V and 1 base from J, the gap between germline ends came to 9 bases. The germline V gene encodes CDR1 MNHEY and CDR2 SVGAGI. This CDR3 is built from 13 residues.

This clone was picked up one time. The chain joins TRBV10-3 to TRBJ2-7; D tentatively reads TRBD1 or TRBD2 (5 bases each). Germline CDR1 is ENHRY and CDR2 is SYGVKD. The V end was cut by 4 bases, the J end by 0 bases, with 7 bases between. The CDR3 runs 13 residues. CDR3 protein: CAISVGGSYEQYF. CDR3 in DNA: TGTGCCATCAGTGTTGGGGGCTCCTACGAGCAGTACTTC.

The V and J genes are TRBV30 and TRBJ2-1; 11 bases map to TRBD2. J lost 9 bases, V lost 1 base, and 8 bases had no gene match. The CDR3 totals 15 residues. Germline CDR1 and CDR2: GTSNPN and SVGIG (reference sequence). CDR3: CAWSEIAGGYVEQFF. In nucleotides, the CDR3 is TGTGCCTGGAGTGAGATAGCGGGGGGGTATGTTGAGCAGTTCTTC.

The chain has TRBV6-1 and TRBJ1-2; D ambiguous. From germline, CDR1 is MNHNS and CDR2 SASEGT. The CDR3 totals 12 residues. The V end lost 2 bases, the J end lost 5 bases, and 6 bases lay between the germline ends. The CDR3 spells CASSELGYGYTF. DNA for the CDR3: TGTGCCAGCAGTGAATTGGGTTATGGCTACACCTTC.

The chain is built from TRBV7-3 and TRBJ2-2, with 12 bases identical to TRBD2. Unmatched junction bases numbered 3, after V lost 5 bases and J lost 5 bases. CDR3 length equals 15 residues. Germline CDR1 and CDR2: SGHTA and FQGTGA. CDR3 sequence (DNA): TGTGCCAGCAGCCCTAGCGGGAGGGAGACCGGGGAGCTGTTTTTT. Encoded protein: CASSPSGRETGELFF.

V gene TRBV19 combines with J gene TRBJ1-5; no definite D call. Trimming took off 5 bases at V and 3 bases at J, with 14 bases between the two ends. This CDR3 region has 15 residues. Germline V gene lookup returns CDR1 LNHDA and CDR2 SQIVND (reference sequence). The CDR3 DNA reads TGTGCCAGTAGTCCTTCGGTACGCTCCAATCAGCCCCAGCATTTT. The encoded protein is CASSPSVRSNQPQHF.

The gene calls are TRBV9 and TRBJ2-6, with D uncertain. CDR1 and CDR2 from the germline V gene are SGDLS and YYNGEE. The germline V and J ends were trimmed by 4 bases and 3 bases, with 5 bases remaining between them. This CDR3 has 13 amino acids. The CDR3 DNA is TGTGCCAGCAGCCCCGTTGGGGCCAACGTCCTGACTTTC. Its translation: CASSPVGANVLTF.